The clone carrying this T cell receptor beta chain was seen ten or more times. What it binds is unknown. The data originate from a study of response to subunit inactivated influenza vaccine. CDR1 and CDR2 (germline): SQVTM, ANQGSEA. The CDR3 is made up of 14 amino acids. V gave up 0 bases and J gave up 3 bases; unmatched junction bases: 5. MiXCR, run by TCRdb on the RT-PCR reads, gives a single entry per CDR3 protein. Of more than 400,000 distinct CDR3 sequences listed, 10% to 11% are singletons. Study results and limitations: A suggestion made by the authors is that each seasonal influenza vaccination recruits few new T cells.

J is TRBJ2-7 and V is TRBV29-1; 7 bases match TRBD1. This receptor was taken from a man aged 45-65 years who received an inactivated influenza vaccine. This material consisted of PBMCs from blood, taken roughly 47 days after vaccination. DNA for the CDR3: TGCAGCGTTGAAGATCGAGGACAGGACTACGAGCAGTACTTC. Protein product: CSVEDRGQDYEQYF.